This T cell receptor (beta chain) was profiled in a study of blood T cell repertoires in COVID-19. Study-level background: The study drew acute and convalescent COVID-19 samples from the United States, Italy and Spain. Sources were T cells, B-cell-depleted T cells, or PBMCs; the material itself was cDNA or gDNA.

CDR1 and CDR2 (germline): SGHKS, YYEKEE (reference sequence). The CDR3 totals 15 residues. Trimming cost V 5 bases and J 3 bases, with 12 bases left between them. Authors' analysis steps: Cell counts per sample came from amplifying reference gene primers. Sequencing was performed with immunoSEQ multiplex PCR; in TCRdb, only in-frame clones are kept and a portion is missing. From that table come the V and J calls and clone size; the DNA was used to work out D and trimming. Among some 71,000 clones listed, roughly 89% were seen once. This clone was counted a few times. The source material was peripheral blood. This rearrangement joins TRBV5-5 to TRBJ1-6, with D perhaps TRBD1 (5 bases). The TCR was taken from a man aged 25 to 45 with acute or convalescent COVID-19. The CDR3 sequence: CASSYGGLYNSPLHF. The CDR3 DNA sequence: TGTGCCAGCAGTTACGGGGGTCTCTATAATTCACCCCTCCACTTT.